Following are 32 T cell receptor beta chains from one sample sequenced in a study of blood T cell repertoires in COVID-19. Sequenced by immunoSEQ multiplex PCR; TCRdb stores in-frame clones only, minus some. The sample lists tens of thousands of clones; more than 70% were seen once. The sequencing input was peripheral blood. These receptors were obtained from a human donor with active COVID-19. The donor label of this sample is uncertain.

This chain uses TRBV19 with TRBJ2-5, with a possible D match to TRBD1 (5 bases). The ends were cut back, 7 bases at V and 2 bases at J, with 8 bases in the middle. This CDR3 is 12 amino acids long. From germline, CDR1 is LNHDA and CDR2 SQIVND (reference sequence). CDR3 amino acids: CASKGPQETQYF. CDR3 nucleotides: TGTGCCAGTAAGGGGCCTCAAGAGACCCAGTACTTC.

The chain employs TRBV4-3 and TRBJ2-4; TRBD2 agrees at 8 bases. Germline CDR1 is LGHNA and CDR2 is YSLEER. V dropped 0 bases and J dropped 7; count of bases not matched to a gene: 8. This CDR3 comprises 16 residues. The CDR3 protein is CASSQDGGASPNIQYF. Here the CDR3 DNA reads TGCGCCAGCAGCCAAGACGGGGGGGCTTCCCCGAACATTCAGTACTTC.

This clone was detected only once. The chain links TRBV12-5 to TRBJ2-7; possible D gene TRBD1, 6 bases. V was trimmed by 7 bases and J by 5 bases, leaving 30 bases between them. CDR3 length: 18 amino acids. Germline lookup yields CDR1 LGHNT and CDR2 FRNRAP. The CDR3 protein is CASALGPKTGTSYNEQYF. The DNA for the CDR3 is TGTGCTAGTGCCTTGGGACCTAAAACAGGGACATCTTATAACGAGCAGTACTTC.

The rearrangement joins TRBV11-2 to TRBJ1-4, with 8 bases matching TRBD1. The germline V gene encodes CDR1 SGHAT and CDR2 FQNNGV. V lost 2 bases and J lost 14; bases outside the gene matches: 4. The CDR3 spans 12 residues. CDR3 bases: TGTGCCAGCAGCTTATCGCCAGGGGGCCTGTTTTTT. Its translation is CASSLSPGGLFF.

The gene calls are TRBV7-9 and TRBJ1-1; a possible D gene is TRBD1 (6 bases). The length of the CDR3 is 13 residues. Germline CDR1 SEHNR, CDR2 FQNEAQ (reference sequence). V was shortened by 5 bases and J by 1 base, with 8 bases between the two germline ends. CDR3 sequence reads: CASSRQENTEAFF. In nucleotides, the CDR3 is TGTGCCAGCAGCCGACAGGAGAACACTGAAGCTTTCTTT.

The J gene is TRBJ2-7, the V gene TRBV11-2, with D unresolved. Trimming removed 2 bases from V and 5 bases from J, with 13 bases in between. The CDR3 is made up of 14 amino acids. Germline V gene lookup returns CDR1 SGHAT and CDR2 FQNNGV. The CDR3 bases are TGTGCCAGCAGCTTATCCCTTCGGAGAAACGAGCAGTACTTC. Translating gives CASSLSLRRNEQYF. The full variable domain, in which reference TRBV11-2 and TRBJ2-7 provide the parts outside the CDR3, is EAGVAQSPRYKIIEKRQSVAFWCNPISGHATLYWYQQILGQGPKLLIQFQNNGVVDDSQLPKDRFSAERLKGVDSTLKIQPAKLEDSAVYLCASSLSLRRNEQYFGPGTRLTVT.

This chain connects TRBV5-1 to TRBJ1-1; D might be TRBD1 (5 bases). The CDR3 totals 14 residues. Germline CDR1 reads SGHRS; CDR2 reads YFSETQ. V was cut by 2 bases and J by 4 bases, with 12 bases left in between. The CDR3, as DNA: TGCGCCAGCAGCTTTAGGGGTAGGGTCACTGAAGCTTTCTTT. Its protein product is CASSFRGRVTEAFF.

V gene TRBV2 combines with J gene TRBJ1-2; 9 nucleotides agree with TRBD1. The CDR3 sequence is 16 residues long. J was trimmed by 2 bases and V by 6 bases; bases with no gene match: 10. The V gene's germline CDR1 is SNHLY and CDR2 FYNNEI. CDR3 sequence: CASRQLQGARNYGYTF. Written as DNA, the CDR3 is TGTGCCAGCAGGCAACTACAGGGGGCGCGGAACTATGGCTACACCTTC.

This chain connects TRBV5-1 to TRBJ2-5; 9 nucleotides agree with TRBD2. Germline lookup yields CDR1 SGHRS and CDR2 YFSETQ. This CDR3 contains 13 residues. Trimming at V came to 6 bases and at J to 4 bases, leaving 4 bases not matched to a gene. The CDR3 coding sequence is TGCGCCAGCATGCGGGGGGGCCGAGAGACCCAGTACTTC. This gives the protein CASMRGGRETQYF.

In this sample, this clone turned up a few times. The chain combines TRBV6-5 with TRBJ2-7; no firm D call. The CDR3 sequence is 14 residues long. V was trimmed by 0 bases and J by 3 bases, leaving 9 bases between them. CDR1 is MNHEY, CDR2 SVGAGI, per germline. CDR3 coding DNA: TGTGCCAGCAGTTACTCCGCAGGCATCTACGAGCAGTACTTC. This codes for CASSYSAGIYEQYF.

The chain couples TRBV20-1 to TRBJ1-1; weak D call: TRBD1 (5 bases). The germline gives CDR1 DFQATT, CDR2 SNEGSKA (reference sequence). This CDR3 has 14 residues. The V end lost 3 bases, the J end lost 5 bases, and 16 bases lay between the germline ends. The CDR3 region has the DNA TGCAGTGCTAGTGGGGCAGGCTCTAAGACTGAAGCTTTCTTT. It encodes CSASGAGSKTEAFF.

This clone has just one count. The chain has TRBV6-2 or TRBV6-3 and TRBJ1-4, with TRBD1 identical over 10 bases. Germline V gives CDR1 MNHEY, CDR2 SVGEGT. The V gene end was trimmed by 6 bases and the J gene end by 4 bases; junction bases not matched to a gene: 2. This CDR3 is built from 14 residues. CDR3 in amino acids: CASSWTGGNEKLFF. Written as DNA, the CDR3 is TGTGCCAGCAGCTGGACAGGGGGTAATGAAAAACTGTTTTTT.

The CDR3 spells CASARGPGLDAETQYF. As DNA, the CDR3 is TGTGCCAGCGCCCGGGGCCCGGGACTAGATGCCGAGACCCAGTACTTC. This sequence joins TRBV18 and TRBJ2-5; 8 bases agree with TRBD2. CDR3 length equals 16 residues. V gave up 8 bases and J gave up 5 bases; unmatched junction bases: 16. Germline V gene lookup returns CDR1 KGHSH and CDR2 LQKENI.

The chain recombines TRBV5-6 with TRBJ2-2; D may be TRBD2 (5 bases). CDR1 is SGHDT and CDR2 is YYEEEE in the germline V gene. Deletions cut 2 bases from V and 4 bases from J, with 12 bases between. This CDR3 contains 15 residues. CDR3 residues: CASSFTAAGTGELFF. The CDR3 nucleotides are TGTGCCAGCAGCTTCACCGCGGCGGGCACCGGGGAGCTGTTTTTT.

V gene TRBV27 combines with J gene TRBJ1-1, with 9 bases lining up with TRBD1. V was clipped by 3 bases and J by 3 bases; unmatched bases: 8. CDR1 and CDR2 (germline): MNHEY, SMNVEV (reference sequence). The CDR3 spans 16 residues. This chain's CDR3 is CASSFQLWTGDTEAFF. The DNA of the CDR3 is TGTGCCAGCAGTTTCCAGCTTTGGACAGGGGACACTGAAGCTTTCTTT.

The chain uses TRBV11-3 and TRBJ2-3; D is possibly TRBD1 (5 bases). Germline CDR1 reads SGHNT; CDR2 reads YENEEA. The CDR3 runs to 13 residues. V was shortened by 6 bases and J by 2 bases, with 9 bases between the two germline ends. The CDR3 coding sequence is TGTGCCAGCAGAGACAGTTCCACAGATACGCAGTATTTT. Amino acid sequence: CASRDSSTDTQYF.

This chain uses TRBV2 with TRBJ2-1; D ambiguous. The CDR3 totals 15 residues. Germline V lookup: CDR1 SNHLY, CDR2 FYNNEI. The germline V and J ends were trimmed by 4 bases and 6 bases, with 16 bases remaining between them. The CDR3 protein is CASSVVEASGNEQFF. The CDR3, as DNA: TGTGCCAGCAGTGTTGTAGAGGCTTCGGGCAATGAGCAGTTCTTC.

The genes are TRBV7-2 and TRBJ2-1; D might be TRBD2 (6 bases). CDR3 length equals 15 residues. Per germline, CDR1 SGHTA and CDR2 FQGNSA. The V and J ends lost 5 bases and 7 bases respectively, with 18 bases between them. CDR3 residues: CASSPAGGWRNEQFF. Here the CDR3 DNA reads TGTGCCAGCAGCCCGGCTGGGGGGTGGAGGAATGAGCAGTTCTTC.

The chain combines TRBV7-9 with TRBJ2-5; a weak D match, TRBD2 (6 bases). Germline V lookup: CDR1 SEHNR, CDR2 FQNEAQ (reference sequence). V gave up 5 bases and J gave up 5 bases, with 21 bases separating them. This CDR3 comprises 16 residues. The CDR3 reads CASSPTFGGRHETQYF. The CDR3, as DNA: TGTGCCAGCAGCCCTACCTTCGGGGGTAGGCACGAGACCCAGTACTTC.

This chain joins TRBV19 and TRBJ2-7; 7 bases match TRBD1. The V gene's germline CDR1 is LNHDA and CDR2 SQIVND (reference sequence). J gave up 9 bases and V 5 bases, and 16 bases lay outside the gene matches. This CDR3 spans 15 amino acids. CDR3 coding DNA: TGTGCCAGTAGTTTCTCCGACAGGGCACGGGGTTGGCAGTACTTC. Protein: CASSFSDRARGWQYF.

In DNA, the CDR3 is TGTGCCAGCAGCCAAAGACTAGCGGGGACTGATACGCAGTATTTT. Its protein product is CASSQRLAGTDTQYF. J is TRBJ2-3 and V is TRBV4-2; 11 bases agree with TRBD2. This CDR3 comprises 15 residues. Germline loops: CDR1 LGHNA, CDR2 YNFKEQ. The V gene end was trimmed by 2 bases and the J gene end by 6 bases; junction bases not matched to a gene: 4.

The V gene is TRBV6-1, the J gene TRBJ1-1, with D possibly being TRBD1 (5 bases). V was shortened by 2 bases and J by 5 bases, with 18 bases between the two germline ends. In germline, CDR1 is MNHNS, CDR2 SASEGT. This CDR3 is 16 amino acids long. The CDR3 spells CASSESEWGEETEAFF. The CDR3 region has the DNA TGTGCCAGCAGTGAATCTGAGTGGGGGGAGGAGACTGAAGCTTTCTTT.

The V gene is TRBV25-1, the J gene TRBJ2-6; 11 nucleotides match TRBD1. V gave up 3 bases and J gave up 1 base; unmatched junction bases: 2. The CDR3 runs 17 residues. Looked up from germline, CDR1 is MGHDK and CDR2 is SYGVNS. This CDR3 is CASSEGTGGSGANVLTF. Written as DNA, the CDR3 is TGTGCCAGCAGTGAGGGGACAGGGGGGTCTGGGGCCAACGTCCTGACTTTC.

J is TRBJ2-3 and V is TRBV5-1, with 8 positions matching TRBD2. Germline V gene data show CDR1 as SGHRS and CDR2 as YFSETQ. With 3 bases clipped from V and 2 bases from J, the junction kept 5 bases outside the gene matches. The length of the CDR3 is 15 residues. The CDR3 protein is CASSSEGLDTDTQYF. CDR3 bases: TGCGCCAGCAGCTCGGAGGGACTAGACACAGATACGCAGTATTTT.

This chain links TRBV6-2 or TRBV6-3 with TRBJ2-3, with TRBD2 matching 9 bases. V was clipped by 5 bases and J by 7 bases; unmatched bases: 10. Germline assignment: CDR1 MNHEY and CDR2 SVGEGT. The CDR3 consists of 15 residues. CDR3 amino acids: CASSLVAGVTNTQYF. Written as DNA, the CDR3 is TGTGCCAGCAGTCTAGTAGCGGGGGTGACAAATACGCAGTATTTT.

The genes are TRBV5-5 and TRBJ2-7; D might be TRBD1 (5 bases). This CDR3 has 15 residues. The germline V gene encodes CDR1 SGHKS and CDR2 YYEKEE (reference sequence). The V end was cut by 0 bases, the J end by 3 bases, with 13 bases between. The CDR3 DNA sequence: TGTGCCAGCAGCTTGGCAGCACAGGCCGACTACGAGCAGTACTTC. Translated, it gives CASSLAAQADYEQYF.

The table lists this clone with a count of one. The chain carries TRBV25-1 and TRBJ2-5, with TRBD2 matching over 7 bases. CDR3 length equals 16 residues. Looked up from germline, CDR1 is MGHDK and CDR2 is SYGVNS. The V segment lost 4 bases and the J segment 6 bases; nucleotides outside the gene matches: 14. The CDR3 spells CASSAGGPPRGKTQYF. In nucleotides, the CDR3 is TGTGCCAGCAGTGCGGGGGGTCCTCCCCGGGGAAAGACCCAGTACTTC. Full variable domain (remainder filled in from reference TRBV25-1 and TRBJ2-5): EADIYQTPRYLVIGTGKKITLECSQTMGHDKMYWYQQDPGMELHLIHYSYGVNSTEKGDLSSESTVSRIRTEHFPLTLESARPSHTSQYLCASSAGGPPRGKTQYFGPGTRLLVL.

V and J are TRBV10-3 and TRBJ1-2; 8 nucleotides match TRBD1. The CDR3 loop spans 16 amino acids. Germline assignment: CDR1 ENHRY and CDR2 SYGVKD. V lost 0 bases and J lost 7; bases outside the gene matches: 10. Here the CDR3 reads CAISESIGQGALGYTF. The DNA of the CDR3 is TGTGCCATCAGTGAGTCGATTGGGCAGGGGGCGCTTGGCTACACCTTC.

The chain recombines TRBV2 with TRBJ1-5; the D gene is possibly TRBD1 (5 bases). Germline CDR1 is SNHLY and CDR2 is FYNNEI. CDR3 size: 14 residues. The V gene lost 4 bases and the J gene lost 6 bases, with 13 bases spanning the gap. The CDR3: CASSVVKGSQPQHF. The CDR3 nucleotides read TGTGCCAGCAGTGTGGTCAAGGGGTCTCAGCCCCAGCATTTT.

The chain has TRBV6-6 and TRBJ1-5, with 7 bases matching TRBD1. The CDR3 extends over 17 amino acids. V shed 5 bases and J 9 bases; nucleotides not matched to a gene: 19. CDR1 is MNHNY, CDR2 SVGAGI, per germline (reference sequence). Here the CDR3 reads CASSPDLTGAGRGPQHF. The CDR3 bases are TGTGCCAGCAGTCCTGATTTAACAGGGGCTGGCAGAGGGCCCCAGCATTTT.

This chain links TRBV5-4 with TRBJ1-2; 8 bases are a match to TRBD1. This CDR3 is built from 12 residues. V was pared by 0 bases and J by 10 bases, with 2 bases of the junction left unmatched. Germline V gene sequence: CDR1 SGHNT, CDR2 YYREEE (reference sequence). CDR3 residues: CASSLDRGDYTF. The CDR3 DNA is TGTGCCAGCAGCTTGGACAGGGGGGACTACACCTTC.

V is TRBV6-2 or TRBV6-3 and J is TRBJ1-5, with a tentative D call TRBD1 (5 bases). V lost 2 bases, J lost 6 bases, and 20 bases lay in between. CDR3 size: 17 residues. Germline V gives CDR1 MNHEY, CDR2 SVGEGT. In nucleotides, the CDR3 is TGTGCCAGCAGTTACGAATATGGGGCCGCCGATGGTCAGCCCCAGCATTTT. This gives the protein CASSYEYGAADGQPQHF.